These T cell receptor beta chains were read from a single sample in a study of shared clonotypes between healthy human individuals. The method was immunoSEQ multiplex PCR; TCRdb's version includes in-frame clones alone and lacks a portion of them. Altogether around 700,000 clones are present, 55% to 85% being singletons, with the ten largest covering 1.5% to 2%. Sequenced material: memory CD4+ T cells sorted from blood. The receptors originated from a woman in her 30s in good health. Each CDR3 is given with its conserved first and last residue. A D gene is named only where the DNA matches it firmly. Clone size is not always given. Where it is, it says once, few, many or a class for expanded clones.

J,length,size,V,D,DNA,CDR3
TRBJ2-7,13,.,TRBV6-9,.,TGTGCCAGGGGGGCAGGGTACGTCCACGAGCAGTACTTC,CARGAGYVHEQYF
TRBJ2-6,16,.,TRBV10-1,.,TGCGCCAGCGCCCCAGGCAGTATATCTGGGGCCAACGTCCTGACTTTC,CASAPGSISGANVLTF
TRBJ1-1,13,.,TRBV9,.,TGTGCCAGCAGTGGTTGGATGAACACTGAAGCTTTCTTT,CASSGWMNTEAFF
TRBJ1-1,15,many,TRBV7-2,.,TGTGCCAGCAGCTTTCCGACAGGAGCTTACACTGAAGCTTTCTTT,CASSFPTGAYTEAFF
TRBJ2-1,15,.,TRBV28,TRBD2,TGTGCCAGCAGTTTAAGCGGGAGGGCCTTTAATGAGCAGTTCTTC,CASSLSGRAFNEQFF
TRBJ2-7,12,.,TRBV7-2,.,TGTGCCAGCAGCTTTTCAGCCTACGAGCAGTACTTC,CASSFSAYEQYF
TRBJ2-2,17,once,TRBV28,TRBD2,TGTGCCAGCAGTTTATCGGCGGGAGGGATTGGCACCGGGGAGCTGTTTTTT,CASSLSAGGIGTGELFF
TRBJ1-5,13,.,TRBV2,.,TGTGCCAGCAGTGCGGAGGACAATCAGCCCCAGCATTTT,CASSAEDNQPQHF
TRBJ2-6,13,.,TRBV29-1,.,TGCAGCGTTGGTGGGGCTGGGGCCAACGTCCTGACTTTC,CSVGGAGANVLTF
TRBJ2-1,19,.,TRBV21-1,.,TGTGCCAGCAGCACCGTAGAAGACAGGTCATCAGGATCCTACAATGAGCAGTTCTTC,CASSTVEDRSSGSYNEQFF
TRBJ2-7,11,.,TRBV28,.,TGTGCCAGCAGGGCTGACTACGAGCAGTACTTC,CASRADYEQYF
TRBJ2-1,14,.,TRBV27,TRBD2,TGTGCCAGCAGCTTGACTAGCGGGAGTCTTGAGCAGTTCTTC,CASSLTSGSLEQFF
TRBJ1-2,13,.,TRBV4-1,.,TGCGCCAGCAGCCAAGAATTGGGCCTTGAGTACACCTTC,CASSQELGLEYTF